This passage covers 24 T cell receptor beta chains from one sample sequenced in a study of T cells in Graves' hyperthyroidism and ophthalmopathy. TCR beta CDR3 region amplification was performed from RNA transcripts. In the first-round RT-PCR of the TCR CDR3, the HTBI primer set was used. TCRdb redid the calling of the multiplex PCR reads with MiXCR, one entry per CDR3 protein. The profile shows over 300,000 distinct CDR3 sequences, about 15% of them singletons. The source material was blood. All receptors come from a woman in her sixties or seventies with Graves' hyperthyroidism.

There are many counts of this clonotype. The chain recombines TRBV10-3 with TRBJ1-1; 7 positions match TRBD1. J was trimmed by 1 base and V by 10 bases; bases with no gene match: 6. In germline, CDR1 is ENHRY, CDR2 SYGVKD. The CDR3 length is 13 residues. The CDR3 region is CASARQGNTEAFF. The CDR3 DNA reads as TGTGCCAGCGCCCGACAGGGGAACACTGAAGCTTTCTTT.

This clonotype was picked up many times. The V and J genes are TRBV11-2 and TRBJ2-7; D is ambiguous. The CDR3 contains 13 residues. The V gene's germline CDR1 is SGHAT and CDR2 FQNNGV. The V end lost 0 bases, the J end lost 4 bases, and 7 bases lay between the germline ends. The CDR3 nucleotides read TGTGCCAGCAGCTTAGAGATGGTATACGAGCAGTACTTC. The encoded protein is CASSLEMVYEQYF.

The rearrangement uses TRBV30 and TRBJ2-7; a possible D gene is TRBD1 (5 bases). V was trimmed by 7 bases and J by 0 bases, leaving 10 bases between them. The germline V gene has CDR1 GTSNPN and CDR2 SVGIG (reference sequence). CDR3 length: 12 amino acids. CDR3 loop: CALTDSSYEQYF. CDR3 nucleotide sequence: TGTGCCTTGACAGATAGCTCCTACGAGCAGTACTTC.

In this sample, this clonotype turned up many times. The J gene is TRBJ2-7, the V gene TRBV12-3 or TRBV12-4; 8 bases map to TRBD2. After removal of 6 bases from V and 9 bases from J, the junction contained 7 bases not matched to a gene. This CDR3 is built from 12 residues. The CDR3 region is CASRPTSGVQYF. In nucleotides, the CDR3 is TGTGCCAGCAGACCTACTAGCGGAGTGCAGTACTTC.

This chain links TRBV6-1 with TRBJ2-4; TRBD1 agrees at 7 bases. The V gene end was trimmed by 6 bases and the J gene end by 7 bases; junction bases not matched to a gene: 6. This CDR3 contains 13 residues. The germline V gene has CDR1 MNHNS and CDR2 SASEGT. The CDR3 nucleotides read TGTGCCAGCAGCCGGGACAGATTGAACATTCAGTACTTC. It codes for CASSRDRLNIQYF.

This clonotype was observed many times. A read error may produce the germline difference seen at one junction end. This chain connects TRBV11-3 to TRBJ1-3, with a possible D match to TRBD1 (5 bases). The length of the CDR3 is 17 residues. Germline values: CDR1 SGHNT, CDR2 YENEEA. The CDR3 region is CASSLRISTAGGHTIYF. In DNA, the CDR3 is TGTGCCAGCAGCTTAAGGATTTCGACAGCCGGTGGACACACCATATATTTT.

Ten or more counts support this clonotype. The chain recombines TRBV27 with TRBJ2-1; the match to TRBD2 covers 9 bases. Trimming cost V 6 bases and J 5 bases; bases outside gene matches: 11. There are 16 residues in the CDR3. The germline CDR1 and CDR2 sequences are MNHEY and SMNVEV (reference sequence). The CDR3 loop reads CASRKISGGYNNEQFF. The CDR3 region has the DNA TGTGCCAGCAGGAAAATTAGCGGGGGTTATAACAATGAGCAGTTCTTC.

This clonotype has ten or more counts. The CDR3 protein is CASSTRGLPEEQYF. CDR3 nucleotides: TGTGCCAGCAGCACCCGGGGCCTCCCTGAGGAGCAGTACTTC. The V and J genes are TRBV7-9 and TRBJ2-7; D is possibly TRBD1 or TRBD2 (5 bases each). V was pared by 5 bases and J by 7 bases, with 18 bases between. This CDR3 region has 14 residues. CDR1 SEHNR and CDR2 FQNEAQ come from the germline V gene (reference sequence).

Ten or more counts support this clonotype. This chain joins TRBV5-1 and TRBJ2-1; the match to TRBD2 covers 11 bases. CDR3 length: 15 residues. Germline CDR1 and CDR2: SGHRS and YFSETQ. With 4 bases clipped from V and 6 bases from J, the junction kept 6 bases outside the gene matches. DNA of the CDR3: TGCGCCAGCAGCCAAACTAGCGGGAGAAGCAATGAGCAGTTCTTC. Translating it yields CASSQTSGRSNEQFF.

CDR3 nucleotides: TGTGCCAGCAGTGAAGCTGGGGGGTGGTACACCGGGGAGCTGTTTTTT. It is translated as CASSEAGGWYTGELFF. This chain joins TRBV6-1 and TRBJ2-2; a weak D match, TRBD2 (6 bases). The V end lost 0 bases, the J end lost 3 bases, and 11 bases lay between the germline ends. CDR1 MNHNS and CDR2 SASEGT come from the germline V gene. The CDR3 extends over 16 amino acids.

The sample holds a few counts of this clonotype. V gene TRBV7-9 combines with J gene TRBJ2-5; the D is unclear. The germline V gene has CDR1 SEHNR and CDR2 FQNEAQ (reference sequence). The CDR3 spans 16 residues. Trimming removed 1 base at V and 0 bases at J, with 12 bases between. This chain's CDR3 is CASSLGVLANQETQYF. CDR3 coding DNA: TGTGCCAGCAGCTTAGGGGTATTAGCTAACCAAGAGACCCAGTACTTC. The full variable domain, rest sourced from reference TRBV7-9 and TRBJ2-5, is DTGVSQNPRHKITKRGQNVTFRCDPISEHNRLYWYRQTLGQGPEFLTYFQNEAQLEKSRLLSDRFSAERPKGSFSTLEIQRTEQGDSAMYLCASSLGVLANQETQYFGPGTRLLVL.

In this sample, this clonotype turned up many times. J is TRBJ2-7 and V is TRBV10-3; 7 bases fit TRBD1. V lost 0 bases to trimming and J lost 4 bases; unmatched junction nucleotides: 6. The CDR3 has 15 amino acids. Germline V gene sequence: CDR1 ENHRY, CDR2 SYGVKD. As DNA, the CDR3 is TGTGCCATCAGTGAGTCTCCGAGACAGGGTTACGAGCAGTACTTC. Translation: CAISESPRQGYEQYF.

A word on this clonotype: This may arise from a read error, as a much more abundant clone is one base away. This chain uses TRBV6-5 with TRBJ1-4; 7 nucleotides line up with TRBD1. Germline lookup yields CDR1 MNHEY and CDR2 SVGAGI. The CDR3 runs to 16 residues. After removal of 2 bases from V and 7 bases from J, the junction contained 10 bases not matched to a gene. The CDR3: CASSYPPTGMIEKLFF. The CDR3 coding sequence is TGTGCCAGCAGTTACCCCCCGACAGGGATGATTGAAAAACTGTTTTTT.

There are a few counts of this clonotype. The chain couples TRBV5-1 to TRBJ2-7; D is possibly TRBD2 (7 bases). Germline lookup yields CDR1 SGHRS and CDR2 YFSETQ. Trimming took 4 bases from V and 1 from J, leaving 15 bases between them. The CDR3 is 15 residues long. The CDR3 DNA follows: TGCGCCAGCAGCCAGTACAGCGGGACATCCTACGAGCAGTACTTC. This encodes CASSQYSGTSYEQYF. The full variable domain, with the rest looked up from reference TRBV5-1 and TRBJ2-7, is KAGVTQTPRYLIKTRGQQVTLSCSPISGHRSVSWYQQTPGQGLQFLFEYFSETQRNKGNFPGRFSGRQFSNSRSEMNVSTLELGDSALYLCASSQYSGTSYEQYFGPGTRLTVT.

Only a few counts were recorded for this clonotype. It may be a read error: a sequence one base away is much more abundant. Here the CDR3 DNA reads TGCGCCAGCAGTCAAGTGCGGGAGGGGAAGGATGAGCAGTTCTTC. This encodes CASSQVREGKDEQFF. The V call is TRBV5-1, the J call TRBJ2-1; 9 bases are a match to TRBD2. The CDR3 has 15 amino acids. With 5 bases clipped from V and 8 bases from J, the junction kept 11 bases outside the gene matches. The germline V gene has CDR1 SGHRS and CDR2 YFSETQ.

The J gene is TRBJ1-1, the V gene TRBV9, with 8 bases matching TRBD1. V shed 2 bases, J shed 1 base, and the junction held 7 bases outside the gene matches. Germline-derived CDR1 and CDR2 are SGDLS and YYNGEE. The CDR3 spans 16 residues. The CDR3 nucleotides read TGTGCCAGCAGCGTCGGGACAGGACTCTCGAACACTGAAGCTTTCTTT. It is translated as CASSVGTGLSNTEAFF.

This chain links TRBV10-2 with TRBJ2-1, with 7 nucleotides matching TRBD2. The V and J ends lost 0 bases and 9 bases, in that order; junction bases with no gene match: 8. The CDR3 length is 15 residues. The germline V gene has CDR1 WSHSY and CDR2 SAAADI. In DNA form, the CDR3 reads TGCGCCAGCAGTGAGTCTTCGGGAGGCCAAGGTGAGCAGTTCTTC. Amino acid sequence: CASSESSGGQGEQFF.

This clonotype was detected many times. V is TRBV30 and J is TRBJ1-6, with 7 bases identical to TRBD1. There are 13 residues in the CDR3. CDR1 and CDR2 (germline): GTSNPN, SVGIG (reference sequence). V shed 5 bases, J shed 9 bases, and the junction held 7 bases outside the gene matches. The CDR3 sequence is CAWQTGLSSPLHF. In DNA, the CDR3 is TGTGCCTGGCAGACAGGGTTATCTTCACCCCTCCACTTT.

The CDR3: CASSFDRDSFPLHF. The CDR3, as DNA: TGTGCCAGCAGCTTCGACAGGGACTCTTTTCCCCTCCACTTT. The J gene is TRBJ1-6, the V gene TRBV7-8, with TRBD1 matching over 7 bases. The ends lost 3 bases at V and 13 bases at J; junction bases unmatched: 9. The germline V gene encodes CDR1 SGHVS and CDR2 FQNEAQ. This CDR3 spans 14 amino acids.

In DNA form, the CDR3 reads TGCGCCAGCGCACCTGAGGCCAACGTCCTGACTTTC. It is translated as CASAPEANVLTF. The V gene is TRBV5-1, the J gene TRBJ2-6; unclear D gene. Trimming pared 7 bases from V and 6 bases from J, leaving 8 bases between. Germline CDR1 is SGHRS and CDR2 is YFSETQ. CDR3 size: 12 residues.

The sample holds many counts of this clonotype. The J gene is TRBJ2-1, the V gene TRBV7-9, with TRBD2 identical over 11 bases. Per germline, CDR1 SEHNR and CDR2 FQNEAQ (reference sequence). This CDR3 has 17 amino acids. Trimming cost V 5 bases and J 0 bases; bases outside gene matches: 6. The chain's CDR3 is CASSPRTSGHSYNEQFF. CDR3 nucleotide sequence: TGTGCCAGCAGCCCACGGACTAGCGGGCACTCCTACAATGAGCAGTTCTTC.

This clonotype was seen a handful of times. V and J are TRBV10-3 and TRBJ1-4; 9 bases are shared with TRBD1. Per the germline V gene, CDR1 is ENHRY and CDR2 is SYGVKD. This CDR3 has 15 residues. Trimming took 5 bases from V and 5 from J; bases not matched to a gene: 6. This CDR3 is CAISQTGTGNEKLFF. Here the CDR3 DNA reads TGTGCCATCAGTCAGACCGGGACAGGGAATGAAAAACTGTTTTTT.

This clonotype has a count of ten or more. The CDR3 coding sequence is TGTGCCAGCAGCACCGGGACAGTGTCCTACAATGAGCAGTTCTTC. It yields the protein CASSTGTVSYNEQFF. The rearrangement links TRBV11-2 to TRBJ2-1; the match to TRBD1 covers 7 bases. The CDR3 length is 15 residues. The V segment lost 5 bases and the J segment 1 base; nucleotides outside the gene matches: 5. The germline V gene encodes CDR1 SGHAT and CDR2 FQNNGV.

This chain joins TRBV29-1 and TRBJ2-1; TRBD1 might be the D (7 bases). V was trimmed by 6 bases and J by 2 bases, leaving 20 bases between them. The CDR3 runs 16 residues. Per the germline V gene, CDR1 is SQVTM and CDR2 is ANQGSEA. The CDR3 nucleotides are TGCAGCGTCCTCCTCCCAGGGGGGTGGGCCTACAATGAGCAGTTCTTC. Encoded protein: CSVLLPGGWAYNEQFF.